The 8 T cell receptor beta chains below all came from one sample that was sequenced in a study of T cell changes during pregnancy in multiple sclerosis. The method was immunoSEQ multiplex PCR; TCRdb's version includes in-frame clones alone and lacks a portion of them. The sample yields under 80,000 clones, about 92% seen once. Sequencing was performed on peripheral blood, taken before pregnancy. Receptor source: a female donor with multiple sclerosis, enrolled in a pregnancy study.

The CDR3 coding sequence is TGTGCCAGCAGCTTAGAACCCGGGAAAAGAAGGTCGAATGAGCAGTTCTTC. Its translation: CASSLEPGKRRSNEQFF. This rearrangement joins TRBV11-2 to TRBJ2-1; TRBD2 is a possible D gene (5 bases). Looked up from germline, CDR1 is SGHAT and CDR2 is FQNNGV. Trimming stripped 0 bases from V and 7 bases from J, with 19 bases between. The CDR3 length is 17 residues. Based on the CDR3 plus reference TRBV11-2 and TRBJ2-1, the full variable domain is EAGVAQSPRYKIIEKRQSVAFWCNPISGHATLYWYQQILGQGPKLLIQFQNNGVVDDSQLPKDRFSAERLKGVDSTLKIQPAKLEDSAVYLCASSLEPGKRRSNEQFFGPGTRLTVL.

This chain links TRBV11-1 with TRBJ1-1; possibly TRBD1 for D (5 bases). Germline V lookup: CDR1 SGHAT, CDR2 FQDESV (reference sequence). The CDR3 has 14 residues. V was pared by 1 base and J by 4 bases, with 10 bases between. CDR3 sequence: CASSLVQGGTEAFF. CDR3 DNA sequence: TGTGCCAGCAGCTTAGTCCAGGGAGGCACTGAAGCTTTCTTT.

V gene TRBV19 combines with J gene TRBJ1-2, with 9 bases fitting TRBD1. Germline trimming cut 4 bases from V and 4 bases from J; bases unmatched to any gene: 4. This CDR3 region has 14 residues. Germline values: CDR1 LNHDA, CDR2 SQIVND (reference sequence). DNA for the CDR3: TGTGCCAGTAGTAACACGGGACAGGGCTATGGCTACACCTTC. Translating gives CASSNTGQGYGYTF. The entire variable domain, with the rest obtained from reference TRBV19 and TRBJ1-2, is as follows: DGGITQSPKYLFRKEGQNVTLSCEQNLNHDAMYWYRQDPGQGLRLIYYSQIVNDFQKGDIAEGYSVSREKKESFPLTVTSAQKNPTAFYLCASSNTGQGYGYTFGSGTRLTVV.

V and J are TRBV7-2 and TRBJ2-1, with a possible D match to TRBD2 (6 bases). This CDR3 has 16 amino acids. Trimming removed 1 base from V and 12 bases from J, with 22 bases in between. Germline-derived CDR1 and CDR2 are SGHTA and FQGNSA. The CDR3 DNA reads TGTGCCAGCAGCTTAGGGGGCGGGGCCAGCACCACAAGGCAGTTCTTC. Translated, it gives CASSLGGGASTTRQFF.

This sequence joins TRBV29-1 and TRBJ2-1; 8 bases fit TRBD2. V was pared by 6 bases and J by 5 bases, with 6 bases of the junction left unmatched. Germline CDR1 is SQVTM and CDR2 is ANQGSEA. The CDR3 is 13 residues long. The CDR3 coding sequence is TGCAGCGTCGGGGGGGCGGTCGACAATGAGCAGTTCTTC. Amino acid sequence: CSVGGAVDNEQFF.

By frequency in the sample, this clone is medium-sized. This chain joins TRBV6-6 and TRBJ2-7; D is possibly TRBD1 (6 bases). The germline V gene has CDR1 MNHNY and CDR2 SVGAGI (reference sequence). V lost 0 bases and J lost 3, with 9 bases in between. The CDR3 length is 14 residues. The DNA for the CDR3 is TGTGCCAGCAGTTACTCCACGGACAGCTACGAGCAGTACTTC. Translation: CASSYSTDSYEQYF.

The V gene is TRBV11-2, the J gene TRBJ2-5; no clear D gene. The germline gives CDR1 SGHAT, CDR2 FQNNGV. The length of the CDR3 is 13 residues. The V gene lost 1 base and the J gene lost 1 base, with 4 bases spanning the gap. CDR3 sequence reads: CASSLGVQETQYF. For the CDR3, the DNA is TGTGCCAGCAGCTTAGGCGTCCAAGAGACCCAGTACTTC.

The chain uses TRBV18 and TRBJ2-1; D not resolved. This CDR3 is built from 14 residues. The germline V and J ends were trimmed by 2 bases and 6 bases, with 11 bases remaining between them. Germline V gives CDR1 KGHSH, CDR2 LQKENI. CDR3: CASSPSQLPNEQFF. The CDR3 nucleotides are TGTGCCAGCTCACCATCACAACTACCCAATGAGCAGTTCTTC.